These 8 T cell receptor beta chains were all obtained from the same sample, sequenced in a study of T cell responses to AZD1222 COVID-19 vaccine. Generated by immunoSEQ multiplex PCR, the TCRdb table keeps only in-frame clones and is missing some. The sample carries some 150,000 clones, 90% recorded once. This material consisted of peripheral blood, taken on day 0 of AZD1222 vaccination. Every receptor here comes from an adult in good health.

The V call is TRBV7-8, the J call TRBJ2-1; a possible D gene is TRBD2 (5 bases). Germline V lookup: CDR1 SGHVS, CDR2 FQNEAQ. The CDR3 runs to 14 residues. Trimming removed 4 bases from V and 9 bases from J, with 16 bases in between. CDR3 in DNA: TGTGCCAGCAGCTCCGAGGGTTTTGCTGTTGAGCAGTTCTTC. It translates to CASSSEGFAVEQFF.

V and J are TRBV7-9 and TRBJ2-7; no firm D call. The V gene lost 5 bases and the J gene lost 6 bases, with 14 bases spanning the gap. This CDR3 comprises 13 residues. Germline values: CDR1 SEHNR, CDR2 FQNEAQ (reference sequence). Here the CDR3 reads CASSPTVTVEQYF. For the CDR3, the DNA is TGTGCCAGCAGCCCTACGGTCACCGTCGAGCAGTACTTC. The full variable domain, rest sourced from reference TRBV7-9 and TRBJ2-7, is DTGVSQNPRHKITKRGQNVTFRCDPISEHNRLYWYRQTLGQGPEFLTYFQNEAQLEKSRLLSDRFSAERPKGSFSTLEIQRTEQGDSAMYLCASSPTVTVEQYFGPGTRLTVT.

This chain links TRBV28 with TRBJ1-2; D unresolved. In germline, CDR1 is MDHEN, CDR2 SYDVKM. Trimming removed 7 bases from V and 0 bases from J, with 15 bases in between. The CDR3 is made up of 15 amino acids. CDR3 sequence reads: CASTLGQVPNYGYTF. CDR3 DNA sequence: TGTGCCAGCACCCTAGGCCAGGTCCCTAACTATGGCTACACCTTC.

As DNA, the CDR3 is TGTGCCAGCAGCTCGACCCGGAGCTCCTACGAGCAGTACTTC. Protein product: CASSSTRSSYEQYF. The chain is built from TRBV7-2 and TRBJ2-7; D remains unclear. This CDR3 region has 14 residues. Deletions cut 4 bases from V and 0 bases from J, with 10 bases between. CDR1 SGHTA and CDR2 FQGNSA come from the germline V gene.

The J gene is TRBJ2-1, the V gene TRBV9; 9 bases are a match to TRBD2. V gave up 1 base and J gave up 5 bases; unmatched junction bases: 4. Germline loops: CDR1 SGDLS, CDR2 YYNGEE. The CDR3 is 15 residues long. The CDR3 reads CASSVTGTSHNEQFF. CDR3 nucleotides: TGTGCCAGCAGCGTAACCGGGACTAGCCACAATGAGCAGTTCTTC.

This chain links TRBV7-5 with TRBJ1-5. TRBV7-5 represents a pseudogene. The CDR3 is 17 amino acids. The CDR3 is CARSLRETDYSNQPQHF. For the CDR3, the DNA is TGTGCCAGAAGCCTCCGAGAGACGGATTATAGCAATCAGCCCCAGCATTTT.

The genes are TRBV6-5 and TRBJ2-7; D possibly corresponds to TRBD1 (6 bases). The CDR3 contains 15 residues. The V gene's germline CDR1 is MNHEY and CDR2 SVGAGI. The V and J ends lost 0 bases and 3 bases respectively, with 12 bases between them. CDR3 nucleotides: TGTGCCAGCAGTTACTCGACGGACAGCAGCTACGAGCAGTACTTC. As protein: CASSYSTDSSYEQYF.

V gene TRBV4-1 combines with J gene TRBJ2-5; D possibly uses TRBD1 or TRBD2 (5 bases each). The CDR3 loop spans 14 amino acids. Trimming pared 4 bases from V and 4 bases from J, leaving 13 bases between. The V gene's germline CDR1 is MGHRA and CDR2 YSYEKL. The CDR3 DNA is TGCGCCAGCAGCCGGGGCGGGTCGGTAGAGACCCAGTACTTC. Translation gives CASSRGGSVETQYF.